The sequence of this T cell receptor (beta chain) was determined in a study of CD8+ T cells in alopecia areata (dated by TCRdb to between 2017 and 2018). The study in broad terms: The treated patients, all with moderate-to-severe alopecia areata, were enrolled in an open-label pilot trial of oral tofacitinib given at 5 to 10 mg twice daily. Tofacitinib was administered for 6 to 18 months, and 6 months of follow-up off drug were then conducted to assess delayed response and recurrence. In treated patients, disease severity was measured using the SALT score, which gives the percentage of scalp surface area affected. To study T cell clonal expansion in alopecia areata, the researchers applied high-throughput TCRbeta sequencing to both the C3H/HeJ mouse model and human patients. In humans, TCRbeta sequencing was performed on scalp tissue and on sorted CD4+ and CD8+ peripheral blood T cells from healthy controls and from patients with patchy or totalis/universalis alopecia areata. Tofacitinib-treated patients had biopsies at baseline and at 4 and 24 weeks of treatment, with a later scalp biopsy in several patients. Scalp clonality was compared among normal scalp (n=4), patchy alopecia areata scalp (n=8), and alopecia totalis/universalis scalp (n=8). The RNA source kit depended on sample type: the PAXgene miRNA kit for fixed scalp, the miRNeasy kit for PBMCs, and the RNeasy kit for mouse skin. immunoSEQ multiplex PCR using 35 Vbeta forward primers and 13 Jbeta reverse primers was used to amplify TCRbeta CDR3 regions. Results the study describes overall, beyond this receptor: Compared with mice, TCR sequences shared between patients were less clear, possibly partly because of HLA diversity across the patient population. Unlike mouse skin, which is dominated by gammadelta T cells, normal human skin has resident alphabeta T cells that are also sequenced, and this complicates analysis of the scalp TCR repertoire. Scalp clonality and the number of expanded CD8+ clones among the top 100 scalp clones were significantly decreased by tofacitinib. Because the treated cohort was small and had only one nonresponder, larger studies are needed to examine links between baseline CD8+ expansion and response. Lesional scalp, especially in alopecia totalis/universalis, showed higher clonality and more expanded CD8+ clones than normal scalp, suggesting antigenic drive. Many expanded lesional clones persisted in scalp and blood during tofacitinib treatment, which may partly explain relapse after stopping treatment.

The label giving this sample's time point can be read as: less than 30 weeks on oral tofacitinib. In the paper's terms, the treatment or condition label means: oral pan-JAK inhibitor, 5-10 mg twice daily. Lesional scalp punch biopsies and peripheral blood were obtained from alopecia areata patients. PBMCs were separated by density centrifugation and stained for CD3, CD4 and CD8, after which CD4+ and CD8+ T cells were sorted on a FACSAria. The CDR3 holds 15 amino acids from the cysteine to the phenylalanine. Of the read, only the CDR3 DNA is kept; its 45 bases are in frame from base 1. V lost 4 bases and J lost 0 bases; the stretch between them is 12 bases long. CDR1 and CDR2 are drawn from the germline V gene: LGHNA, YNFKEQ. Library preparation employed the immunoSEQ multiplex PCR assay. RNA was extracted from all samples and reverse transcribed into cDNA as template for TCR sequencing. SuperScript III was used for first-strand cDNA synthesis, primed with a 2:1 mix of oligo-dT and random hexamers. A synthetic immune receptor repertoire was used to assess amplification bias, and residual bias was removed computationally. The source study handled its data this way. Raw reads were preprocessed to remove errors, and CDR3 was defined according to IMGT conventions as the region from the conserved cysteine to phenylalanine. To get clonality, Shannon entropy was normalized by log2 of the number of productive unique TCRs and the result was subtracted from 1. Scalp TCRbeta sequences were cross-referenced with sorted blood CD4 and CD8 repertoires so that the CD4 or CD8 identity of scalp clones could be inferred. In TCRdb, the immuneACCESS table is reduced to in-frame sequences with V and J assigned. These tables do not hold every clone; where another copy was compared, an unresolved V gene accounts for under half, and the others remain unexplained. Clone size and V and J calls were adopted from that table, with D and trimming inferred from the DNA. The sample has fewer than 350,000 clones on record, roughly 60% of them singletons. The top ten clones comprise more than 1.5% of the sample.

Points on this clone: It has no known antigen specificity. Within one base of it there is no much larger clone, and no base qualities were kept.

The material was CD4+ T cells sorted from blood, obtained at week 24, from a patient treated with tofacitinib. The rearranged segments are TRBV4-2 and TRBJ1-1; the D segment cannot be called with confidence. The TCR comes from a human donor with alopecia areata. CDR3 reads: CASSPRRRLNTEAFF. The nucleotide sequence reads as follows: TGTGCCAGCAGCCCCCGGCGGCGGCTGAACACTGAAGCTTTCTTT.